A selection of T cell receptor beta chains follows, all from one sample in a study of CD8+CD57+ T cells in acquired aplastic anemia. A single record per CDR3 protein comes from TCRdb applying MiXCR to the reads. The sample lists roughly 180,000 distinct CDR3 sequences, roughly 60% occurring once. Sequencing was done on a sample of sorted CD4+, CD8+, or CD8+CD57+ T cells (not recorded which) from PBMCs. All receptors derive from a human donor with aplastic anemia. Each CDR3 is given with its conserved first and last residue. D genes are given only for firm matches. Clone size is stated in some rows and not others, as once, few, many or a class when expanded.

abundance	v_gene	j_gene	d_gene	CDR3aa	CDR3nt
once	TRBV6-1	TRBJ1-4	.	CASSEGTFREKLFF	TGTGCCAGCAGTGAAGGGACCTTCAGGGAAAAACTGTTTTTT
.	TRBV2	TRBJ2-1	.	CASTGTNLFF	TGTGCCAGTACGGGAACCAACTTGTTCTTC
.	TRBV5-4	TRBJ2-7	TRBD2	CASSLGLAGGEQYF	TGTGCCAGCAGCTTGGGACTAGCGGGGGGTGAGCAGTACTTC
few	TRBV24-1	TRBJ1-1	.	CATSDSQGISTEAFF	TGTGCCACCAGTGATTCACAGGGAATAAGCACTGAAGCTTTCTTT
.	TRBV25-1	TRBJ2-1	TRBD1	CASSEYGTGEQFF	TGTGCCAGCAGTGAATATGGGACAGGTGAGCAGTTCTTC
.	TRBV24-1	TRBJ2-1	TRBD1	CATSTMRGRRNEQFF	TGTGCCACCAGTACCATGAGGGGGCGGAGGAATGAGCAGTTCTTC
many	TRBV19	TRBJ1-1	.	CTSSIGVGTEAFF	TGTACCAGTAGTATAGGGGTCGGAACTGAAGCTTTCTTT
many	TRBV13	TRBJ1-2	.	CASSLVLSYTF	TGTGCCAGCAGCTTAGTCCTCTCCTACACCTTC
.	TRBV19	TRBJ2-7	.	CASSITTGAYEQYF	TGTGCCAGTAGTATTACGACGGGGGCCTACGAGCAGTACTTC
.	TRBV2	TRBJ2-6	.	CASREIHSGANVLTF	TGTGCCAGCAGGGAAATACACTCTGGGGCCAACGTCCTGACTTTC
.	TRBV12-5	TRBJ2-7	.	CASASSVRDYEQYF	TGTGCTAGTGCCAGCAGTGTGAGGGACTACGAGCAGTACTTC
.	TRBV20-1	TRBJ2-7	TRBD2	CSARSASGSLHEQYF	TGCAGTGCTAGATCGGCTAGCGGGTCGCTCCACGAGCAGTACTTC
.	TRBV7-9	TRBJ2-1	TRBD2	CASSLTSGNNEQFF	TGTGCCAGCAGCTTAACTAGCGGGAACAATGAGCAGTTCTTC
.	TRBV14	TRBJ1-1	.	CASSQDWNRFEAFF	TGTGCCAGCAGCCAAGATTGGAACAGGTTTGAAGCTTTCTTT
.	TRBV24-1	TRBJ2-1	TRBD2	CATSEAIAGAANEQFF	TGTGCCACCAGTGAGGCTATAGCGGGAGCGGCAAATGAGCAGTTCTTC